This entry concerns a single T cell receptor beta chain. The target antigen is unknown. There was one heparinised blood draw per donor, averaging roughly 0.12 L. CD45RO/CCR7/CD25/CD127/CD95/CD27 separated CD4+ naive, central memory, regulatory and stem cell-like memory cells by sorting. Without exception, sorted populations had purity beyond 98%. Reverse transcription of all isolated RNA meant that expressed TCRB transcripts were sequenced. Some clones are missing from TCRdb's copy, which holds only in-frame ones; the method was immunoSEQ multiplex PCR. The data contain 200,000 to 250,000 clones, approximately 10% of them singletons. The source of the sample is a study of beta chain features in type 1 diabetes. Points from the study as a whole: When Type 1 diabetes patients were examined, their TCRB CDR3s proved moderately but significantly shorter in all four CD4+ subsets.

Trimming took 4 bases from V and 3 from J; bases not matched to a gene: 15. The length of the CDR3 is 18 residues. This TCR derives from a man in his late teens or twenties in good health. The rearrangement joins TRBV23-1 to TRBJ2-1; 7 nucleotides line up with TRBD2. TRBV23-1 is noted as an ORF with a role that remains uncertain. Sample: central memory CD4+ T cells from blood. The CDR3 sequence: CASSRPQYTGGCYNEQFF. CDR3 DNA sequence: TGCGCCAGCAGTCGCCCTCAATATACGGGAGGCTGCTACAATGAGCAGTTCTTC.